This T cell receptor (beta chain) came from a study of shared clonotypes between healthy human individuals. Study at large: In total, the donors were a couple of women and a few men aged 18 to 49. For every donor, three CD4 naive, three CD4 memory, two CD8 naive and one CD8 memory plates were used.

General study findings and limits: Clonotype sharing among donors, it was expected, would be affected by sequencing depth.

V lost 5 bases and J 4 bases, leaving 12 bases between the germline ends. Germline V CDR1 and CDR2: SGHAT, FQNNGV. This CDR3 is built from 13 residues. In the CD4+ fraction, cells were divided into CD45RA+ naive and CD45RA-negative memory subsets. The table came from immunoSEQ multiplex PCR; TCRdb's copy has only in-frame clones and leaves some out. The sample records approximately 2.4 million clones, approximately 96% being singletons. Turning to this clone: Its target is not known.

The receptor comes from a man aged 18 to 29 in good health. The sequencing input was naive CD4+ T cells sorted from blood. Subset described: CD45RA+ positively selected. The rearrangement uses TRBV11-2 and TRBJ2-7, with a weak D call TRBD2 (5 bases). The CDR3 bases are TGTGCCAGCAGCCGCGACTACACTTACGAGCAGTACTTC. Amino acids: CASSRDYTYEQYF.